These T cell receptor beta chains were read from a single sample in a study of cytomegalovirus exposure and HLA in healthy donors. TCRdb's table, derived via immunoSEQ multiplex PCR, lists solely in-frame clones and lacks some. The table shows about 98,000 clones, with approximately 72% occurring only once. The source material was PBMCs. The origin of the receptors is a man aged 18 to 30 in good health and CMV-seropositive. The CDR3 runs from the conserved cysteine through the conserved F or W. D genes are given only for firm matches. Not every row has a clone size; where given, it reads once, few, many or a size class.

clone size	V gene	J gene	D gene	CDR3 DNA	CDR3 protein
.	TRBV10-2	TRBJ2-3	.	TGCGCCAGCAGTGAGTTCAGGGCTAGCACAGATACGCAGTATTTT	CASSEFRASTDTQYF
.	TRBV28	TRBJ1-1	.	TGTGCCAGCAGTACCCGCAGGGGTGTCACTGAAGCTTTCTTT	CASSTRRGVTEAFF
.	TRBV4-1	TRBJ1-1	.	TGCGCCAGCAGCCAAGATTGGGGGGGAGACACTGAAGCTTTCTTT	CASSQDWGGDTEAFF
.	TRBV29-1	TRBJ2-3	.	TGCAGCGTTGGACTAGACACAGATACGCAGTATTTT	CSVGLDTDTQYF
.	TRBV5-1	TRBJ2-5	TRBD2	TGCGCCAGCGGGACTAGCGGGGGCCAAGAGACCCAGTACTTC	CASGTSGGQETQYF
.	TRBV4-1	TRBJ2-3	TRBD2	TGCGCCAGCAGCCACGGGACTAGCGGGTCCAGCACAGATACGCAGTATTTT	CASSHGTSGSSTDTQYF
.	TRBV30	TRBJ1-6	.	TGTGCCTGGACAGCCAGGAATTCACCCCTCCACTTT	CAWTARNSPLHF
.	TRBV7-9	TRBJ1-4	TRBD1	TGTGCCAGCAGCTCCCCCCCCGGGACAGGGGATGAAAAACTGTTTTTT	CASSSPPGTGDEKLFF
.	TRBV10-1	TRBJ2-3	TRBD2	TGCGCCAGCAGTGATATTAGCGGGGGTGCAGATACGCAGTATTTT	CASSDISGGADTQYF
few	TRBV21-1	TRBJ2-2	.	TGTGCCAGCACCCCTGGCCCTGACACCGGGGAGCTGTTTTTT	CASTPGPDTGELFF
.	TRBV6-4	TRBJ2-3	TRBD2	TGTGCCAGCAGTGACACTAGCGGGGGGCCAGATACGCAGTATTTT	CASSDTSGGPDTQYF
.	TRBV4-2	TRBJ2-4	TRBD2	TGTGCCAGCAGCCCCCGGACTAGCGGGGGACTAGACATTCAGTACTTC	CASSPRTSGGLDIQYF
.	TRBV5-5	TRBJ1-1	.	TGTGCCAGCAGCTTGGGGGGAGGGGTGGGAGCTTTCTTT	CASSLGGGVGAFF
.	TRBV5-1	TRBJ1-4	TRBD1	TGCGCCAGCAGCTTGACGGGACAGGGCAATGAAAAACTGTTTTTT	CASSLTGQGNEKLFF
.	TRBV29-1	TRBJ2-3	.	TGCAGCGTTGATGGGCGGGGGCCGGGAGATACGCAGTATTTT	CSVDGRGPGDTQYF
.	TRBV29-1	TRBJ2-7	.	TGCAGCGTTTCTCTATCCTACGAGCAGTACTTC	CSVSLSYEQYF
.	TRBV6-1	TRBJ1-2	TRBD1	TGTGCCAGCGCAACAGGACAGGGTTCAATCTATGGCTACACCTTC	CASATGQGSIYGYTF
.	TRBV30	TRBJ2-5	.	TGTGCCTGGAGTCTCCAAGAGACCCAGTACTTC	CAWSLQETQYF
.	TRBV5-4	TRBJ1-6	.	TGTGCCAGCAGCTCTTCGGAAGGGAGCAATTCACCCCTCCACTTT	CASSSSEGSNSPLHF
.	TRBV11-2	TRBJ2-7	.	TGTGCCAGCAGCTACAACAGTCCCTACGAGCAGTACTTC	CASSYNSPYEQYF
.	TRBV2	TRBJ2-3	.	TGTGCCAGCAGCCCCTTCTTCGGGACAGATACGCAGTATTTT	CASSPFFGTDTQYF
once	TRBV25-1	TRBJ2-1	TRBD2	TGTGCCAGCAGTGATCTTAGCGGGGGGGCCTCCTACAATGAGCAGTTCTTC	CASSDLSGGASYNEQFF
.	TRBV18	TRBJ2-4	.	TGTGCCAGCTCACCTCGGGGAGCCAAAAACATTCAGTACTTC	CASSPRGAKNIQYF
.	TRBV5-5	TRBJ2-1	TRBD1	TGTGCCAGCAGCTTACAGGGGTACAATGAGCAGTTCTTC	CASSLQGYNEQFF
.	TRBV2	TRBJ1-6	.	TGTGCCAGCAGTGAATTTGAGGGTAGCTCCTATAATTCACCCCTCCACTTT	CASSEFEGSSYNSPLHF
few	TRBV2	TRBJ2-7	TRBD2	TGTGCCAGCAGTGAACGGGGCGGGGGGGCCTACGAGCAGTACTTC	CASSERGGGAYEQYF
.	TRBV28	TRBJ1-1	.	TGTGCCAGCAGGGGCCTCACTGAAGCTTTCTTT	CASRGLTEAFF
.	TRBV6-5	TRBJ1-5	TRBD1	TGTGCCAGCAGCCCGGGGACAGGCAATCAGCCCCAGCATTTT	CASSPGTGNQPQHF
.	TRBV19	TRBJ1-3	.	TGTGCCAGTGGAGGGGATAGGCCTGGAAACACCATATATTTT	CASGGDRPGNTIYF
.	TRBV6-6	TRBJ1-2	TRBD1	TGTGCCAGCAGTTACCCAGGACAGGGGGCGTATGGCTACACCTTC	CASSYPGQGAYGYTF
.	TRBV28	TRBJ2-7	.	TGTGCCACGGAAGAGGTCAAGCAGTACTTC	CATEEVKQYF
.	TRBV15	TRBJ2-5	TRBD1	TGTGCCACCAGCAGAGAACACAGGGGTTACCAAGAGACCCAGTACTTC	CATSREHRGYQETQYF
.	TRBV7-6	TRBJ1-5	.	TGTGCCAGCAGCTTAGGACCGGTCAGGGACCAGCATTTT	CASSLGPVRDQHF
.	TRBV11-2	TRBJ1-4	.	TGTGCCAGCAGCTTAGAGGGCGGGGCGGCTAATGAAAAACTGTTTTTT	CASSLEGGAANEKLFF
few	TRBV7-9	TRBJ2-3	TRBD2	TGTGCCAGCAAGGCCGGGACTAGCGGGGATACGCAGTATTTT	CASKAGTSGDTQYF
few	TRBV15	TRBJ2-3	TRBD2	TGTGCCACCAGCAGAGATAGCGGGGGGGCAGATACGCAGTATTTT	CATSRDSGGADTQYF